This TCR beta chain derives from a study of CD8 T cells in ankylosing spondylitis. Molecular-barcoded quantitative 5'-RACE produced these TCR beta libraries. Each CDR3 protein gets one entry after TCRdb re-called the 5' RACE reads with MiXCR. The table includes around 210,000 distinct CDR3 sequences, roughly 8.2% detected once. This clonotype was observed a few times. Its specificity is not known. One end of the junction varies from germline; a read error may be responsible. Study-wide findings and caveats: Before this, some motif variants had been reported in reactive arthritis synovial fluid and blood. Seemingly characteristic of ankylosing spondylitis blood was a TCR beta motif consisting of roughly 8 highly homologous variants. Clones linked to disease were reported to show significant enrichment in matched ankylosing spondylitis synovial fluid.

This TCR was sampled from a female donor with ankylosing spondylitis or in good health (not recorded which). Sequenced: blood, either unsorted or a sorted T cell fraction (not recorded which).

Here the CDR3 reads CASSLLIGEQFF. The DNA for the CDR3 is TGTGCCAGCAGCCTCCTTATTGGTGAGCAGTTTTTC. This chain joins TRBV7-2 and TRBJ2-1; D is ambiguous. The length of the CDR3 is 12 residues. Germline loops: CDR1 SGHTA, CDR2 FQGNSA.